A selection of T cell receptor beta chains follows, all from one sample in a study of blood T cell repertoires in COVID-19. Clones were read by immunoSEQ multiplex PCR, and TCRdb kept only the in-frame ones, dropping some. The sample lists a few hundred thousand clones, 80% to 90% occurring once. The sequenced sample was PBMCs or T cells enriched from blood (not recorded which). The receptor set was obtained from a woman aged 45 to 65 who had been exposed to COVID-19. Both conserved end residues are part of each CDR3. A D gene is named only where the DNA matches it firmly. Not every row has a clone size; where given, it reads once, few, many or a size class.

size,V,D,J,length,CDR3,DNA
.,TRBV7-2,.,TRBJ1-5,15,CASSSGPGEGQPQHF,TGTGCCAGCAGCTCGGGCCCCGGGGAGGGTCAGCCCCAGCATTTT
.,TRBV4-2,TRBD1,TRBJ1-6,16,CASSQSGTGAESPLHF,TGTGCCAGCAGCCAATCCGGGACAGGGGCGGAATCACCCCTCCACTTT
.,TRBV29-1,.,TRBJ2-5,12,CSVRAGSETQYF,TGCAGCGTTAGAGCAGGGTCCGAGACCCAGTACTTC
.,TRBV18,.,TRBJ1-2,16,CASSLNNREGGYGYTF,TGTGCCAGCTCACTAAATAACAGGGAAGGCGGCTATGGCTACACCTTC
.,TRBV14,TRBD1,TRBJ1-1,18,CASSRRFGQGGLNTEAFF,TGTGCCAGCAGCCGCCGCTTTGGGCAGGGGGGATTGAACACTGAAGCTTTCTTT
once,TRBV15,.,TRBJ1-4,15,CATSERSGRGEKLFF,TGTGCCACCAGCGAGAGGAGCGGGAGAGGTGAAAAACTGTTTTTT
.,TRBV2,TRBD2,TRBJ2-3,17,CASTITGTSGSTDTQYF,TGTGCCAGCACGATTACCGGGACTAGCGGAAGCACAGATACGCAGTATTTT
many,TRBV6-6,TRBD1,TRBJ1-2,16,CASRTSRQGMVYGYTF,TGTGCCAGCAGAACAAGTAGACAGGGAATGGTGTATGGCTACACCTTC
once,TRBV7-8,.,TRBJ1-5,15,CASSSLRGPNQPQHF,TGTGCCAGCAGCTCTCTCAGGGGCCCCAATCAGCCCCAGCATTTT
.,TRBV10-1,.,TRBJ1-1,12,CASSESGQEAFF,TGCGCCAGCAGTGAGTCTGGGCAAGAAGCTTTCTTT
.,TRBV27,TRBD2,TRBJ2-1,15,CASSLGGERTNEQFF,TGTGCCAGCAGTTTGGGAGGGGAACGAACAAATGAGCAGTTCTTC
.,TRBV7-2,.,TRBJ1-6,16,CASSLGGPNSISPLHF,TGTGCCAGCAGCCTCGGAGGGCCGAACAGTATTTCACCCCTCCACTTT
.,TRBV23-1,TRBD1,TRBJ2-7,15,CASSQSGTASYEQYF,TGCGCCAGCAGTCAATCCGGGACAGCCTCCTACGAGCAGTACTTC
.,TRBV30,TRBD1,TRBJ1-6,13,CAFRQGAFSPLHF,TGTGCCTTTAGACAGGGGGCTTTTTCACCCCTCCACTTT
.,TRBV7-2,.,TRBJ1-4,14,CASSLTGLPEKLFF,TGTGCCAGCAGCCTGACAGGACTCCCTGAAAAACTGTTTTTT
.,TRBV30,.,TRBJ1-2,12,CAWSVPGDGYTF,TGTGCCTGGAGTGTCCCGGGAGATGGCTACACCTTC
.,TRBV2,TRBD1,TRBJ1-5,13,CAGSQGVNQPQHF,TGTGCCGGGTCGCAGGGGGTGAATCAGCCCCAGCATTTT
.,TRBV6-4,.,TRBJ2-2,15,CASSSQQGTTGELFF,TGTGCCAGCAGTTCTCAACAGGGTACCACCGGGGAGCTGTTTTTT
.,TRBV10-3,TRBD1,TRBJ1-3,15,CAISQGVRSGNTIYF,TGTGCCATCAGCCAGGGGGTCCGCTCTGGAAACACCATATATTTT
.,TRBV19,TRBD1,TRBJ1-1,14,CASRDRVGNTEAFF,TGTGCCAGTAGGGACAGGGTCGGGAACACTGAAGCTTTCTTT
.,TRBV29-1,.,TRBJ2-5,14,CSVPSGAPQETQYF,TGCAGCGTTCCCAGCGGAGCTCCTCAAGAGACCCAGTACTTC
.,TRBV29-1,TRBD1,TRBJ1-1,15,CSVAFTGGLDTEAFF,TGCAGCGTAGCTTTTACAGGGGGCTTGGACACTGAAGCTTTCTTT
.,TRBV28,TRBD2,TRBJ2-7,16,CASSRRTSGGAYEQYF,TGTGCCAGCAGTCGACGGACTAGCGGGGGGGCCTACGAGCAGTACTTC
.,TRBV27,TRBD1,TRBJ1-1,15,CASSLSQGARTEAFF,TGTGCCAGCAGTTTATCCCAGGGGGCGCGCACTGAAGCTTTCTTT
.,TRBV5-1,TRBD2,TRBJ2-5,15,CASRQAGGLQETQYF,TGCGCCAGCAGACAAGCGGGGGGGCTCCAAGAGACCCAGTACTTC
once,TRBV7-9,.,TRBJ2-1,19,CASSSTQTGSLGLYNEQFF,TGTGCCAGCAGCTCGACGCAAACGGGGAGCCTCGGGCTTTACAATGAGCAGTTCTTC
once,TRBV6-5,TRBD1,TRBJ1-2,12,CASKTGGGGYTF,TGTGCCAGCAAGACAGGGGGCGGCGGCTACACCTTC
.,TRBV5-1,.,TRBJ1-1,12,CASSSQGIEAFF,TGCGCCAGCAGTTCACAGGGAATTGAAGCTTTCTTT
.,TRBV3-1/TRBV3-2,.,TRBJ1-5,17,CASSQVRQGYSNQPQHF,TGTGCCAGCAGCCAAGTGAGGCAGGGTTATAGCAATCAGCCCCAGCATTTT
few,TRBV5-1,TRBD1,TRBJ1-4,14,CASSSGTGDEKLFF,TGCGCCAGCAGCTCCGGGACAGGGGATGAAAAACTGTTTTTT
.,TRBV10-3,TRBD1,TRBJ1-2,14,CAISRDSVSYGYTF,TGTGCCATCAGCCGGGACAGCGTTAGCTATGGCTACACCTTC
.,TRBV9,.,TRBJ2-3,15,CASSVSSTLGDTQYF,TGTGCCAGCAGCGTATCATCGACTCTCGGGGATACGCAGTATTTT
.,TRBV28,TRBD1,TRBJ1-1,17,CASSPTGYESRTAEAFF,TGTGCCAGCAGCCCGACAGGGTATGAGAGTAGGACCGCTGAAGCTTTCTTT
.,TRBV4-1,.,TRBJ1-4,15,CASSQVGGINEKLFF,TGCGCCAGCAGCCAAGTCGGCGGGATTAATGAAAAACTGTTTTTT
.,TRBV23-1,.,TRBJ2-7,14,CASSPIRGDREQYF,TGCGCCAGCAGTCCTATCCGGGGAGATCGAGAGCAGTACTTC
.,TRBV28,.,TRBJ1-4,16,CASIPSPIRTNEKLFF,TGTGCCAGCATCCCCTCCCCGATCAGGACTAATGAAAAACTGTTTTTT
.,TRBV7-9,.,TRBJ2-2,15,CASSPKTLNTGELFF,TGTGCCAGCAGCCCCAAAACTCTGAACACCGGGGAGCTGTTTTTT
.,TRBV6-5,.,TRBJ1-3,15,CASSYSQGSGNTIYF,TGTGCCAGCAGTTACTCACAGGGCTCTGGAAACACCATATATTTT
.,TRBV19,TRBD2,TRBJ2-3,14,CASSIAGGKNTQYF,TGTGCCAGTAGTATAGCGGGGGGGAAAAATACGCAGTATTTT
.,TRBV4-1,TRBD1,TRBJ1-6,15,CASSQWETGSSPLHF,TGCGCCAGCAGCCAATGGGAGACAGGGAGTTCACCCCTCCACTTT
few,TRBV2,.,TRBJ2-5,14,CASSGVRPEETQYF,TGTGCCAGCAGTGGGGTGAGGCCAGAAGAGACCCAGTACTTC
.,TRBV6-2/TRBV6-3,.,TRBJ1-1,14,CASSLTALGAEAFF,TGTGCCAGCAGCTTGACTGCTTTAGGCGCTGAAGCTTTCTTT
few,TRBV7-9,TRBD1,TRBJ2-1,15,CASSSRTGAVNEQFF,TGTGCCAGCAGCTCGCGGACAGGGGCGGTCAATGAGCAGTTCTTC
.,TRBV11-2,.,TRBJ1-1,13,CASSLPPNTEAFF,TGTGCCAGCAGCTTACCCCCTAACACTGAAGCTTTCTTT